This T cell receptor (beta chain) was recovered during a study of control samples from healthy donors and cancer patients (dated by TCRdb to the early 2020s). As to this clone: Its antigen remains undetermined. No base quality values were provided; no much bigger clone lies one nucleotide off.

The method behind the library was the immunoSEQ multiplex PCR assay. TCRdb carries this immuneACCESS record with in-frame sequences only. Its versions omit some clonotypes, under half of them owing to an unresolved V gene in the studies checked, with the rest unexplained. The sample yields about 120,000 clones; approximately 93% were counted once. Of the sample, approximately 2.5% falls within the top ten clones. Cut back by 5 bases and 3 bases, the V and J ends lie 17 bases apart. Via the germline V gene (reference sequence), CDR1 is LNHDA and CDR2 SQIVND. The CDR3, cysteine through phenylalanine, is 16 amino acids long. The kept DNA is CDR3 alone, 48 bases in frame from the first base.

This sequence was found in a man aged 25 to 45 in good health. This chain joins TRBV19 to TRBJ1-5; TRBD1 might be the D gene, on 5 matching bases. Material: blood. The CDR3 region reads CASSSPAGPNNQPQHF. The DNA sequence is as follows: TGTGCCAGTAGTTCCCCGGCAGGGCCAAACAATCAGCCCCAGCATTTT.